The 18 T cell receptor beta chains in this list originate from one sample, sequenced in a study of T cells in Graves' hyperthyroidism and ophthalmopathy. Researchers took RNA transcripts and amplified the TCR beta CDR3 regions from them. First-round RT-PCR with HTBI primers amplified the TCR CDR3 region. TCRdb processed the multiplex PCR reads anew with MiXCR; each CDR3 protein has one entry. The profile covers hundreds of thousands of distinct CDR3 sequences, with approximately 14% appearing a single time and just under 25% taken by the ten largest. The sample was blood. The receptors here all came from a woman in her 30s with Graves' hyperthyroidism.

This clonotype came up a few times. The V gene is TRBV29-1, the J gene TRBJ1-6, with unresolved D. Germline CDR1 is SQVTM and CDR2 is ANQGSEA. Trimming left V 4 bases short and J 2 bases short, with 12 bases between. This CDR3 spans 15 amino acids. The CDR3 DNA follows: TGCAGCGTTGTAGGGTCTGGGGCCTATAATTCACCCCTCCACTTT. Protein: CSVVGSGAYNSPLHF. The complete variable domain, with remaining parts taken from reference TRBV29-1 and TRBJ1-6, reads SAVISQKPSRDICQRGTSLTIQCQVDSQVTMMFWYRQQPGQSLTLIATANQGSEATYESGFVIDKFPISRPNLTFSTLTVSNMSPEDSSIYLCSVVGSGAYNSPLHFGNGTRLTVT.

At least ten counts were recorded for this clonotype. CDR3 bases: TGTGCCAGCAGTTTATTCGGGGGTAGTCAGCCCCAGCATTTT. Protein: CASSLFGGSQPQHF. The chain couples TRBV28 to TRBJ1-5; D perhaps matches TRBD1 (5 bases). The CDR3 contains 14 residues. V was clipped by 1 base and J by 6 bases, with 10 bases between them. Germline V gene lookup returns CDR1 MDHEN and CDR2 SYDVKM.

This clonotype was found many times. The gene calls are TRBV12-3 or TRBV12-4 and TRBJ2-5, with TRBD2 matching over 12 bases. The CDR3 runs 16 residues. V lost 4 bases and J lost 4; bases outside the gene matches: 7. The CDR3 protein is CASSSLAGGPRETQYF. The CDR3 DNA follows: TGTGCCAGCAGTTCCCTAGCGGGAGGGCCTAGAGAGACCCAGTACTTC.

This clonotype was seen at least ten times. The chain carries TRBV2 and TRBJ2-7; 12 nucleotides agree with TRBD2. The germline V gene encodes CDR1 SNHLY and CDR2 FYNNEI. The V and J ends lost 2 bases and 7 bases, in that order; junction bases with no gene match: 3. The CDR3 sequence is 14 residues long. The chain's CDR3 is CASSERTSGDEQYF. CDR3 DNA sequence: TGTGCCAGCAGTGAACGGACTAGCGGGGATGAGCAGTACTTC. Together with reference TRBV2 and TRBJ2-7, the CDR3 gives the full variable domain: EPEVTQTPSHQVTQMGQEVILRCVPISNHLYFYWYRQILGQKVEFLVSFYNNEISEKSEIFDDQFSVERPDGSNFTLKIRSTKLEDSAMYFCASSERTSGDEQYFGPGTRLTVT.

The gene calls are TRBV24-1 and TRBJ2-7; D uncertain. The germline CDR1 and CDR2 sequences are KGHDR and SFDVKD. Trimming took off 7 bases at V and 9 bases at J, with 21 bases between the two ends. The CDR3 covers 14 residues. The CDR3 loop reads CATSANGPAWVQYF. CDR3 coding DNA: TGTGCCACCAGCGCTAACGGACCTGCCTGGGTGCAGTACTTC.

This clonotype was seen ten or more times. The V gene is TRBV7-8, the J gene TRBJ2-6; D unclear. The V end lost 5 bases, the J end lost 0 bases, and 8 bases lay between the germline ends. Germline assignment: CDR1 SGHVS and CDR2 FQNEAQ. The CDR3 has 15 residues. The CDR3 spells CASSVSNSGANVLTF. The CDR3 DNA follows: TGTGCCAGCAGCGTATCGAACTCTGGGGCCAACGTCCTGACTTTC.

At least ten counts were recorded for this clonotype. The gene calls are TRBV25-1 and TRBJ2-7, with TRBD2 identical over 11 bases. The CDR3 runs 13 residues. V dropped 6 bases and J dropped 8; count of bases not matched to a gene: 6. Germline V gene lookup returns CDR1 MGHDK and CDR2 SYGVNS. The CDR3 DNA reads as TGTGCCAGCAGCTTGACTAGCGGGAACCAGCAGTACTTC. It specifies CASSLTSGNQQYF.

The sample holds a few counts of this clonotype. The chain combines TRBV19 with TRBJ2-1; D may be TRBD2 (6 bases). Germline CDR1 LNHDA, CDR2 SQIVND (reference sequence). The length of the CDR3 is 13 residues. V shed 5 bases and J shed 7 bases, with 12 bases lying between them. This CDR3 reads CASSSGTFNEQFF. In DNA form, the CDR3 reads TGTGCCAGTAGTTCGGGGACTTTTAATGAGCAGTTCTTC.

This clonotype was counted a few times. V is TRBV6-1 and J is TRBJ1-2; no reliable D call. The germline V gene encodes CDR1 MNHNS and CDR2 SASEGT. V was cut by 3 bases and J by 5 bases, with 13 bases left in between. The CDR3 runs 14 residues. CDR3 region: CASSDEMGSYGYTF. The CDR3, as DNA: TGTGCCAGCAGTGACGAGATGGGGAGTTATGGCTACACCTTC.

The V call is TRBV7-2, the J call TRBJ2-5; D gene uncertain. The V and J ends lost 11 bases and 5 bases respectively, with 9 bases between them. CDR3 size: 10 residues. CDR1 and CDR2 (germline): SGHTA, FQGNSA. The CDR3 sequence: CACGRETQYF. CDR3 DNA: TGTGCCTGCGGTCGGGAGACCCAGTACTTC.

The chain couples TRBV9 to TRBJ2-5; 11 bases are shared with TRBD2. V lost 3 bases, J lost 0 bases, and 7 bases stayed unmatched. The CDR3 consists of 17 residues. CDR1 and CDR2 (germline): SGDLS, YYNGEE. The CDR3 region has the DNA TGTGCCAGCAGCGCCCTAGCGGGAGGCCGGTACCAAGAGACCCAGTACTTC. This gives the protein CASSALAGGRYQETQYF.

This clonotype occurred many times. V gene TRBV28 combines with J gene TRBJ2-5; a possible D gene is TRBD2 (6 bases). In germline, CDR1 is MDHEN, CDR2 SYDVKM. This CDR3 has 12 amino acids. Between the trimmed V and J ends, which lost 11 bases and 5 bases, there was a span of 15 bases. The CDR3 protein is CAAGRVLETQYF. The DNA of the CDR3 is TGTGCCGCGGGACGGGTACTGGAGACCCAGTACTTC.

This clonotype was seen many times. The chain combines TRBV18 with TRBJ2-3; TRBD1 matches 7 bases. This CDR3 is built from 13 residues. The germline V gene has CDR1 KGHSH and CDR2 LQKENI. V shed 5 bases and J 6 bases; nucleotides not matched to a gene: 5. The CDR3 loop reads CASSFRQGDTQYF. The CDR3 nucleotides are TGTGCCAGCTCATTCAGACAGGGCGATACGCAGTATTTT.

The sample holds a few counts of this clonotype. V is TRBV29-1 and J is TRBJ2-7, with TRBD1 matching over 7 bases. V lost 6 bases, J lost 2 bases, and 10 bases stayed unmatched. The CDR3 extends over 14 amino acids. From germline, CDR1 is SQVTM and CDR2 ANQGSEA. The CDR3 region has the DNA TGCAGCGTATATACGGACAGGTCCGCCTACGAGCAGTACTTC. As protein: CSVYTDRSAYEQYF.

This clonotype has ten or more counts. V is TRBV2 and J is TRBJ1-2; 7 bases line up with TRBD1. Looked up from germline, CDR1 is SNHLY and CDR2 is FYNNEI. The ends lost 7 bases at V and 4 bases at J; junction bases unmatched: 6. The CDR3 is 13 amino acids. The CDR3 DNA follows: TGTGCCAGCAATAACAGGGGTGGCTATGGCTACACCTTC. Translation: CASNNRGGYGYTF.

This clonotype has more than one count but fewer than ten. The chain carries TRBV3-1 and TRBJ1-4, with 9 nucleotides matching TRBD1. V gave up 4 bases and J gave up 6 bases; unmatched junction bases: 6. The CDR3 covers 15 residues. Germline-derived CDR1 and CDR2 are LGHDT and YNNKEL (reference sequence). CDR3 loop: CASSPTGGAYEKLFF. CDR3 DNA sequence: TGTGCCAGCAGCCCAACAGGGGGCGCCTATGAAAAACTGTTTTTT.

The chain joins TRBV7-7 to TRBJ2-1, with D perhaps being TRBD1 or TRBD2 (5 bases each). Looked up from germline, CDR1 is SSHAT and CDR2 is FNYEAQ (reference sequence). The CDR3 runs 13 residues. CDR3 sequence (DNA): TGTGAGGGACGGGAATGTTCCTTTTATGAGCAGTTCTTC. Translated: CEGRECSFYEQFF.

This clonotype was detected only a few times. V and J are TRBV20-1 and TRBJ2-2; D gene uncertain. This CDR3 is built from 16 residues. Trimming shortened V by 1 base and J by 8 bases, and 20 bases separated the two germline ends. CDR1 DFQATT and CDR2 SNEGSKA come from the germline V gene (reference sequence). The CDR3 loop is CSARAGLGHGPGELFF. The CDR3 DNA is TGCAGTGCTAGAGCTGGGCTAGGTCATGGGCCGGGGGAGCTGTTTTTT.